This paragraph covers one TCR beta chain sequence. The antigen remains unidentified. The germline gives CDR1 LNHDA, CDR2 SQIVND (reference sequence). Trimming removed 5 bases from V and 2 bases from J, with 13 bases in between. The CDR3 has 14 residues. This sample is drawn from a study of cytomegalovirus exposure and HLA in healthy donors. Across the study: The same platform as the approximately 670 first-cohort repertoires was used for the 120 or so validation repertoires, a later analysis reported. Findings and caveats of the study: The finding came from a later analysis; first-cohort TCR clusters tended to co-occur in the 95 to 150 validation repertoires. Under in vitro conditions, a few CMV-associated chains were confirmed as specific for CMV antigens. The listing of about 150 TCR beta chains classed them as cytomegalovirus-associated.

The assay was immunoSEQ multiplex PCR, and TCRdb's table has in-frame clones only and misses some. The sample includes about 120,000 clones, 88% of them seen just once. This TCR was recovered from a woman between 18 and 30 years old in good health and CMV-seropositive. This chain uses TRBV19 with TRBJ2-7, with D possibly being TRBD1 (6 bases). Sequences were obtained from PBMCs. CDR3 DNA: TGTGCCAGTAGTGGACGGACAGTCACCTACGAGCAGTACTTC. Its protein product is CASSGRTVTYEQYF.